This record concerns one T cell receptor beta chain sequence. The sample belongs to a study of control samples from healthy donors and cancer patients. The junction had 4 bases not matched to a gene; V was cut back by 4 bases and J by 3 bases. CDR1 and CDR2 (germline): SGHNT, YYREEE (reference sequence). The CDR3 has 14 amino acids. The table came from immunoSEQ multiplex PCR; TCRdb's copy has only in-frame clones and leaves some out. The data hold fewer than 90,000 clones, with around 90% observed a single time. The gene calls are TRBV5-4 and TRBJ1-1; 9 nucleotides align to TRBD1. The sequenced material came from PBMCs. The clonotype originates from a woman aged 55 to 70 with head and neck cancer. CDR3 in DNA: TGTGCCAGCAGCCGGGGACAGGGAGACACTGAAGCTTTCTTT. It is translated as CASSRGQGDTEAFF.